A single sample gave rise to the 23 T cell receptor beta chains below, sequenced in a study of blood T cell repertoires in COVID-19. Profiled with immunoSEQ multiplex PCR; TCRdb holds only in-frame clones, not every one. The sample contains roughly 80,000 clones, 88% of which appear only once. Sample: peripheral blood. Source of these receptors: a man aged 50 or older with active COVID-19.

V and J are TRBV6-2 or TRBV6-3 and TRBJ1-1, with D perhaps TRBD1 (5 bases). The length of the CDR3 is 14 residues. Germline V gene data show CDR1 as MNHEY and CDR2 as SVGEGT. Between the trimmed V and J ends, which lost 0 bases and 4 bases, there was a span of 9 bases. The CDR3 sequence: CASSYSMGLTEAFF. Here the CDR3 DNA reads TGTGCCAGCAGTTACTCGATGGGGCTCACTGAAGCTTTCTTT.

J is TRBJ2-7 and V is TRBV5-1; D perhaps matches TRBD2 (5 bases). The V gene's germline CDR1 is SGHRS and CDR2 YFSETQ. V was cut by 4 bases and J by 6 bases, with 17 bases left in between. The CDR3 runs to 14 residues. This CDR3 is CASSPTKTNAEQYF. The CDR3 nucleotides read TGCGCCAGCAGCCCAACCAAGACTAACGCCGAGCAGTACTTC. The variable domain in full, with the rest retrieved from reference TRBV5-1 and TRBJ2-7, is KAGVTQTPRYLIKTRGQQVTLSCSPISGHRSVSWYQQTPGQGLQFLFEYFSETQRNKGNFPGRFSGRQFSNSRSEMNVSTLELGDSALYLCASSPTKTNAEQYFGPGTRLTVT.

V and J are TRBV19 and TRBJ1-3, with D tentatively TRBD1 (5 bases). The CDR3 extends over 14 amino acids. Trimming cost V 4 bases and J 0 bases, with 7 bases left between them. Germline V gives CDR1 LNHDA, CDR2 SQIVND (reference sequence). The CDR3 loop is CASSTTASGNTIYF. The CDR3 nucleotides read TGTGCCAGTAGTACGACAGCCTCTGGAAACACCATATATTTT.

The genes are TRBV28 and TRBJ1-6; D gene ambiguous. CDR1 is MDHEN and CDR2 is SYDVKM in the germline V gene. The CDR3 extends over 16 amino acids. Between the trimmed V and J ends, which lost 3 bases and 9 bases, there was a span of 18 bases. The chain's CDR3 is CASSFVARGSGSPLHF. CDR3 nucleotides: TGTGCCAGCAGTTTCGTAGCCCGCGGGTCGGGTTCACCCCTCCACTTT.

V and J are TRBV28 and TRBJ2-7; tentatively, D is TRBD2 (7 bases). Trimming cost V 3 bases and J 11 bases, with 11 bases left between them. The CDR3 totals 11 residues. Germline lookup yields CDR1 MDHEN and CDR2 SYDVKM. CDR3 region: CASSFRGAEYF. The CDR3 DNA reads TGTGCCAGCAGTTTCCGGGGGGCGGAGTACTTC.

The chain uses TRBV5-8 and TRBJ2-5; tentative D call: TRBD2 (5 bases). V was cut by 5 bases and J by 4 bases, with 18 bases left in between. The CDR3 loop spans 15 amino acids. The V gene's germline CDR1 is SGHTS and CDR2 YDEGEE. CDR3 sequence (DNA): TGTGCCAGCAGGTCTCCGGGATTTTCATCAGAGACCCAGTACTTC. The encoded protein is CASRSPGFSSETQYF.

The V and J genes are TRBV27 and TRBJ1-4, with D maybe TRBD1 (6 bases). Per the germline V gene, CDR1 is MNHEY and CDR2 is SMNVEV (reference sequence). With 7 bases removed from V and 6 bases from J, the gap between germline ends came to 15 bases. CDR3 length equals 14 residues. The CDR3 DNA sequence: TGTGCCAGCACCCCCAGGGGTCCCGATGAAAAACTGTTTTTT. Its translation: CASTPRGPDEKLFF.

The CDR3 is CASSKTEIYNSPLHF. CDR3 DNA sequence: TGTGCCAGCAGCAAGACAGAAATTTATAATTCACCCCTCCACTTT. V gene TRBV6-5 combines with J gene TRBJ1-6, with a weak D call TRBD1 (5 bases). CDR1 is MNHEY, CDR2 SVGAGI, per germline. This CDR3 has 15 amino acids. Trimming cost V 6 bases and J 4 bases, with 13 bases left between them.

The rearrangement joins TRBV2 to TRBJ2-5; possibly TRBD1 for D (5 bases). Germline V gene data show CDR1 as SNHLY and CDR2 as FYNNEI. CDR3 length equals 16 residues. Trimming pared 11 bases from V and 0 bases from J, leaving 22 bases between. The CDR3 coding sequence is TGTGCCGCAGACACGAAGGTTGGGGCGGACCAAGAGACCCAGTACTTC. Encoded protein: CAADTKVGADQETQYF.

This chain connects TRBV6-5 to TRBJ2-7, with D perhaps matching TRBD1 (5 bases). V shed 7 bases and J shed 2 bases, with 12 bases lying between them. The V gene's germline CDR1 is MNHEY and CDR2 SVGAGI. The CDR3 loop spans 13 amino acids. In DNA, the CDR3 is TGTGCCAGCATTGGTTCCAGGGCCTACGAGCAGTACTTC. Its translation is CASIGSRAYEQYF.

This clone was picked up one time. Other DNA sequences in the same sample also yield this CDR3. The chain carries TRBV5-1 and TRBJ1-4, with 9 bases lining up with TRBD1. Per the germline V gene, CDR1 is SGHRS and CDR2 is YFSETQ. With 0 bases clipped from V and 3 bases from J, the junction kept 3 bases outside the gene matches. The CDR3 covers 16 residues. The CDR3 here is CASSLVGTGSNEKLFF. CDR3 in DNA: TGCGCCAGCAGCTTGGTAGGGACAGGGTCTAATGAAAAACTGTTTTTT.

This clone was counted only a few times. The CDR3 region has the DNA TGTGCCAGCTGTCGACAGGAAGATAATTCACCCCTCCACTTT. Translated: CASCRQEDNSPLHF. This chain joins TRBV6-5 and TRBJ1-6; D possibly corresponds to TRBD1 (6 bases). Germline loops: CDR1 MNHEY, CDR2 SVGAGI. The CDR3 is 14 amino acids. Trimming cost V 8 bases and J 5 bases, with 13 bases left between them.

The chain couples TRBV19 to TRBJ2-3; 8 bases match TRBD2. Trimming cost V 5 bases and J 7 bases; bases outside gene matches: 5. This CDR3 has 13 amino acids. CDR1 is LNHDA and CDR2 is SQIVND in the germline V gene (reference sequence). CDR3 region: CASSLGLGNTQYF. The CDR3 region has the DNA TGTGCCAGTAGTTTGGGACTAGGGAATACGCAGTATTTT.

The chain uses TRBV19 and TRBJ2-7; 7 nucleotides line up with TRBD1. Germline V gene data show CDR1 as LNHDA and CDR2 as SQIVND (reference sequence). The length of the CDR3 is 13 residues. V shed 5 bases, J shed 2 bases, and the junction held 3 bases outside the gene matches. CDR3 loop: CASSLGTAYEQYF. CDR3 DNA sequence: TGTGCCAGTAGTCTAGGGACAGCCTACGAGCAGTACTTC.

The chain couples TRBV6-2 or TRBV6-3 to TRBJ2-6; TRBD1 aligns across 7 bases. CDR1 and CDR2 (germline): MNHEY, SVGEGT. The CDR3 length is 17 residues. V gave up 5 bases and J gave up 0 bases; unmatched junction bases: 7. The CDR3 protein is CASSNRDSVSGANVLTF. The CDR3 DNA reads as TGTGCCAGCAGTAACCGGGACAGTGTCTCTGGGGCCAACGTCCTGACTTTC.

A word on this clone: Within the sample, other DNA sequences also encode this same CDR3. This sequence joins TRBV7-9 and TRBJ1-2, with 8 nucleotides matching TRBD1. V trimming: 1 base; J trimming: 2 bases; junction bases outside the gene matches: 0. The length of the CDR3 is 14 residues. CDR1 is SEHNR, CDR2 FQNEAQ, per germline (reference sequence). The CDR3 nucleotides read TGTGCCAGCAGCTTAGGGACAGGGAACTATGGCTACACCTTC. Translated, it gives CASSLGTGNYGYTF. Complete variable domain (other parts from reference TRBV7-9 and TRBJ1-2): DTGVSQNPRHKITKRGQNVTFRCDPISEHNRLYWYRQTLGQGPEFLTYFQNEAQLEKSRLLSDRFSAERPKGSFSTLEIQRTEQGDSAMYLCASSLGTGNYGYTFGSGTRLTVV.

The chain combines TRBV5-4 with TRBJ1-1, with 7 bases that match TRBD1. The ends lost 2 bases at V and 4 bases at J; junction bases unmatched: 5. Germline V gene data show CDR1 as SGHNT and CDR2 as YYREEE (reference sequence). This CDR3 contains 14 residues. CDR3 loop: CASSFHRGGTEAFF. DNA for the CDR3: TGTGCCAGCAGCTTCCACAGGGGAGGCACTGAAGCTTTCTTT.

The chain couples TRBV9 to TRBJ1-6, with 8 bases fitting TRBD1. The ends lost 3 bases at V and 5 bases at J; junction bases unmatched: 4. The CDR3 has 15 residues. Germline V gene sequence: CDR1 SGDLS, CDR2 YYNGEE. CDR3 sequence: CASSARTGNNSPLHF. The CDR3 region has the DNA TGTGCCAGCAGCGCCCGGACAGGGAATAATTCACCCCTCCACTTT.

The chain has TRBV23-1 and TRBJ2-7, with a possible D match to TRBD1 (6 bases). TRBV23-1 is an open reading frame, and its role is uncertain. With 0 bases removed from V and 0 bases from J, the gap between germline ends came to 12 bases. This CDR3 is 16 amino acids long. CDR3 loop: CASSQSQDSFSYEQYF. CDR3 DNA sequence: TGCGCCAGCAGTCAATCGCAGGACAGCTTCTCCTACGAGCAGTACTTC.

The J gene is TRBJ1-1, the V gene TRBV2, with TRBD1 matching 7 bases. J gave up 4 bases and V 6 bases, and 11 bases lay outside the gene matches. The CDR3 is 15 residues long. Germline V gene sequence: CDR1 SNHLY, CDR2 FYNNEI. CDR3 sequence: CASSLNRDSRTEAFF. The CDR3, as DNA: TGTGCCAGCAGCTTGAATCGGGACAGCCGCACTGAAGCTTTCTTT.

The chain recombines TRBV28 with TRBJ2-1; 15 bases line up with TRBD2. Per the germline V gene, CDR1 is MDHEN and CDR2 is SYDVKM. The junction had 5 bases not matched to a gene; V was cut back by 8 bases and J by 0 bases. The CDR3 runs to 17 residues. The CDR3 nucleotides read TGTGCCAGCGGGGGGACTAGCGGGAGGAGCTCCTACAATGAGCAGTTCTTC. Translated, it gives CASGGTSGRSSYNEQFF.

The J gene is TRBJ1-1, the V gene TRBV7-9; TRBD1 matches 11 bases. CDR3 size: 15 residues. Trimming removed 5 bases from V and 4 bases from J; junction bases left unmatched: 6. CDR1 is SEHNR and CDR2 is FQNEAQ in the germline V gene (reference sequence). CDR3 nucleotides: TGTGCCAGCAGCCCAGGGACAGGGGGGGTCACTGAAGCTTTCTTT. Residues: CASSPGTGGVTEAFF. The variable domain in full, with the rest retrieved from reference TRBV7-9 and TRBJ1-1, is DTGVSQNPRHKITKRGQNVTFRCDPISEHNRLYWYRQTLGQGPEFLTYFQNEAQLEKSRLLSDRFSAERPKGSFSTLEIQRTEQGDSAMYLCASSPGTGGVTEAFFGQGTRLTVV.

CDR3 amino acids: CASSQTFMGSGSADTQYF. CDR3 DNA: TGCGCCAGCAGCCAGACCTTTATGGGTAGCGGGAGTGCAGATACGCAGTATTTT. The genes are TRBV4-3 and TRBJ2-3, with TRBD2 matching over 9 bases. Trimming took 3 bases from V and 4 from J; bases not matched to a gene: 14. CDR1 LGHNA and CDR2 YSLEER come from the germline V gene. The CDR3 spans 18 residues.